The 31 T cell receptor beta chains in this list originate from one sample, sequenced in a study of T cell responses to AZD1222 COVID-19 vaccine. Libraries were prepared by immunoSEQ multiplex PCR; TCRdb keeps only in-frame clonotypes and omits some of them. This sample yields approximately 150,000 clones, of which 70% to 90% are seen a single time; 4.5% to 6.5% belongs to the top ten. The sample in question was peripheral blood, obtained on day 0 of AZD1222 vaccination. Source of these receptors: an adult in good health.

The chain uses TRBV9 and TRBJ1-1; D not resolved. Trimming removed 0 bases from V and 3 bases from J, with 9 bases in between. CDR3 length: 14 residues. Germline V CDR1 and CDR2: SGDLS, YYNGEE. The CDR3 is CASSVAGIDTEAFF. The CDR3 DNA follows: TGTGCCAGCAGCGTAGCGGGTATTGACACTGAAGCTTTCTTT.

J is TRBJ2-1 and V is TRBV7-9; D call uncertain. Trimming shortened V by 5 bases and J by 0 bases, and 11 bases separated the two germline ends. Germline V gene sequence: CDR1 SEHNR, CDR2 FQNEAQ (reference sequence). This CDR3 contains 15 residues. The CDR3 coding sequence is TGTGCCAGCAGCCCAACCTTTGGCTCCTACAATGAGCAGTTCTTC. Its protein product is CASSPTFGSYNEQFF.

This clone occurred once. This chain uses TRBV5-1 with TRBJ2-6, with D unresolved. This CDR3 has 16 residues. The V and J ends lost 4 bases and 4 bases respectively, with 15 bases between them. CDR1 and CDR2 from the germline V gene are SGHRS and YFSETQ. CDR3 region: CASSPLGSSGANVLTF. CDR3 coding DNA: TGCGCCAGCAGCCCCCTGGGGTCGTCGGGGGCCAACGTCCTGACTTTC.

J is TRBJ1-1 and V is TRBV5-6, with 8 bases identical to TRBD1. Trimming removed 0 bases from V and 5 bases from J; junction bases left unmatched: 6. The germline V gene encodes CDR1 SGHDT and CDR2 YYEEEE. This CDR3 has 15 residues. DNA of the CDR3: TGTGCCAGCAGCTTGGGTCCAGGGGGCAGAACTGAAGCTTTCTTT. Translation: CASSLGPGGRTEAFF.

This clone is a singleton in its sample. The chain has TRBV6-4 and TRBJ1-2, with 9 bases identical to TRBD1. The V gene end was trimmed by 5 bases and the J gene end by 4 bases; junction bases not matched to a gene: 8. CDR3 length: 15 amino acids. Germline V gene data show CDR1 as MRHNA and CDR2 as SNTAGT. The CDR3 coding sequence is TGTGCCAGCAGTCCCGACCCGGGACAGGGCTATGGCTACACCTTC. Amino acid sequence: CASSPDPGQGYGYTF.

V gene TRBV29-1 combines with J gene TRBJ2-7; the D gene is possibly TRBD1 (6 bases). CDR3 length: 12 amino acids. V lost 4 bases and J lost 5, with 12 bases in between. In germline, CDR1 is SQVTM, CDR2 ANQGSEA. CDR3 region: CSVGQGTHEQYF. DNA for the CDR3: TGCAGCGTTGGGCAGGGGACCCACGAGCAGTACTTC.

This rearrangement joins TRBV19 to TRBJ1-3, with D tentatively TRBD1 (5 bases). Trimming cost V 5 bases and J 9 bases, with 17 bases left between them. This CDR3 contains 14 residues. Germline loops: CDR1 LNHDA, CDR2 SQIVND (reference sequence). CDR3 in amino acids: CASSLSFADTTIYF. The CDR3 coding sequence is TGTGCCAGTAGTCTCTCCTTCGCGGACACCACCATATATTTT.

This clone is a singleton in its sample. V and J are TRBV7-3 and TRBJ2-1; 7 bases match TRBD2. The CDR3 covers 16 residues. The V segment lost 5 bases and the J segment 5 bases; nucleotides outside the gene matches: 12. The germline CDR1 and CDR2 sequences are SGHTA and FQGTGA. The CDR3 sequence: CASSPFRERDNNEQFF. The CDR3, as DNA: TGTGCCAGCAGCCCGTTTCGCGAGCGGGATAACAATGAGCAGTTCTTC.

The rearrangement links TRBV23-1 to TRBJ2-7; unclear D gene. TRBV23-1 is designated an ORF whose function remains uncertain. V was pared by 6 bases and J by 0 bases, with 9 bases between. CDR3 length: 13 residues. The CDR3 protein is CASRPWSSYEQYF. The CDR3 DNA reads TGCGCCAGCAGGCCCTGGAGCTCCTACGAGCAGTACTTC.

The rearrangement links TRBV19 to TRBJ1-1; possible D gene TRBD1, 6 bases. The germline gives CDR1 LNHDA, CDR2 SQIVND (reference sequence). The CDR3 is 14 residues long. Trimming took off 11 bases at V and 1 base at J, with 17 bases between the two ends. Here the CDR3 DNA reads TGTGCCGTGTGGAGGGGGGGCGCGAACACTGAAGCTTTCTTT. It encodes CAVWRGGANTEAFF.

A single count supports this clone. This chain links TRBV5-1 with TRBJ2-1; 7 bases line up with TRBD1. The CDR3 is 15 residues long. Germline V lookup: CDR1 SGHRS, CDR2 YFSETQ. J gave up 2 bases and V 2 bases, and 4 bases lay outside the gene matches. CDR3 amino acids: CASSFQQGTYNEQFF. The CDR3 nucleotides are TGCGCCAGCAGCTTTCAACAGGGGACCTACAATGAGCAGTTCTTC.

The rearrangement links TRBV7-2 to TRBJ1-1; TRBD1 matches 9 bases. There are 15 residues in the CDR3. J gave up 2 bases and V 5 bases, and 6 bases lay outside the gene matches. The V gene's germline CDR1 is SGHTA and CDR2 FQGNSA. The CDR3 region is CASSAGQGTNTEAFF. CDR3 nucleotide sequence: TGTGCCAGCAGCGCCGGACAGGGGACTAACACTGAAGCTTTCTTT.

V and J are TRBV28 and TRBJ1-2, with 11 bases identical to TRBD1. CDR1 is MDHEN, CDR2 SYDVKM, per germline. There are 15 residues in the CDR3. The junction had 10 bases not matched to a gene; V was cut back by 5 bases and J by 8 bases. Here the CDR3 DNA reads TGTGCCAGCAGTCCACTCGGACAGGGGGCGGAAGGCTACACCTTC. Encoded protein: CASSPLGQGAEGYTF.

This chain's CDR3 is CASSTVLSGTEAFF. Here the CDR3 DNA reads TGTGCCAGCAGCACTGTTCTCTCTGGCACTGAAGCTTTCTTT. The rearrangement uses TRBV2 and TRBJ1-1, with unresolved D. The CDR3 is 14 residues long. The V end lost 6 bases, the J end lost 4 bases, and 15 bases lay between the germline ends. The germline CDR1 and CDR2 sequences are SNHLY and FYNNEI.

The CDR3 loop is CASPSGRLGSYEQYF. CDR3 in DNA: TGTGCTAGCCCAAGCGGGAGACTGGGTTCCTACGAGCAGTACTTC. The chain employs TRBV12-5 and TRBJ2-7; TRBD2 aligns across 8 bases. The ends lost 9 bases at V and 1 base at J; junction bases unmatched: 11. Germline values: CDR1 LGHNT, CDR2 FRNRAP. CDR3 length: 15 residues.

V and J are TRBV7-2 and TRBJ1-1, with 7 positions matching TRBD1. In germline, CDR1 is SGHTA, CDR2 FQGNSA. Unmatched junction bases numbered 5, after V lost 4 bases and J lost 6 bases. The CDR3 sequence is 13 residues long. Written as DNA, the CDR3 is TGTGCCAGCAGCTACGACAGGGAGTCTGAAGCTTTCTTT. This encodes CASSYDRESEAFF.

The chain links TRBV5-4 to TRBJ1-2; a weak D match, TRBD1 (6 bases). Germline CDR1 reads SGHNT; CDR2 reads YYREEE (reference sequence). This CDR3 spans 14 amino acids. Trimming removed 0 bases at V and 5 bases at J, with 11 bases between. CDR3 sequence (DNA): TGTGCCAGCAGCTTGGACAGGGTGGGGTATGGCTACACCTTC. Protein: CASSLDRVGYGYTF.

The rearrangement links TRBV28 to TRBJ2-5, with D possibly TRBD1 on 7 matching bases. V was shortened by 8 bases and J by 3 bases, with 16 bases between the two germline ends. The CDR3 totals 14 residues. Germline V gene data show CDR1 as MDHEN and CDR2 as SYDVKM. CDR3 nucleotide sequence: TGTGCCAGCCACAGGGGAGGCGAGAAAGAGACCCAGTACTTC. Amino acids: CASHRGGEKETQYF. The full variable domain, completed using reference TRBV28 and TRBJ2-5, is DVKVTQSSRYLVKRTGEKVFLECVQDMDHENMFWYRQDPGLGLRLIYFSYDVKMKEKGDIPEGYSVSREKKERFSLILESASTNQTSMYLCASHRGGEKETQYFGPGTRLLVL.

J is TRBJ1-1 and V is TRBV9, with D hard to call. CDR3 length equals 16 residues. CDR1 and CDR2 from the germline V gene are SGDLS and YYNGEE. V was cut by 4 bases and J by 5 bases, with 21 bases left in between. The CDR3 loop reads CASSPWPEVRPTEAFF. The CDR3 nucleotides are TGTGCCAGCAGCCCTTGGCCTGAGGTGAGGCCAACTGAAGCTTTCTTT.

The V call is TRBV3-1 (or the pseudogene TRBV3-2), the J call TRBJ1-2; D is unresolved. V was trimmed by 3 bases and J by 8 bases, leaving 7 bases between them. The CDR3 extends over 11 amino acids. Germline CDR1 and CDR2: LGHDT and YNNKEL (reference sequence). CDR3 amino acids: CASSQGGGYTF. Written as DNA, the CDR3 is TGTGCCAGCAGCCAGGGAGGGGGCTACACCTTC.

The CDR3 sequence is CASSRERGGDNEQFF. The CDR3 DNA sequence: TGCGCCAGCAGCAGGGAGCGGGGAGGGGACAATGAGCAGTTCTTC. This chain connects TRBV5-1 to TRBJ2-1; TRBD2 agrees at 7 bases. There are 15 residues in the CDR3. CDR1 is SGHRS and CDR2 is YFSETQ in the germline V gene. V lost 4 bases and J lost 5; bases outside the gene matches: 9.

The genes are TRBV9 and TRBJ1-4; 7 nucleotides line up with TRBD1. Germline V gene data show CDR1 as SGDLS and CDR2 as YYNGEE. This CDR3 spans 17 amino acids. J was trimmed by 2 bases and V by 0 bases; bases with no gene match: 7. CDR3 protein: CASSVGRPGGTNEKLFF. The CDR3 DNA reads as TGTGCCAGCAGCGTAGGGAGGCCAGGGGGGACTAATGAAAAACTGTTTTTT.

The chain's CDR3 is CASSGSAGTSVGNEQFF. CDR3 DNA sequence: TGTGCCAGCAGTGGCTCAGCCGGGACTAGCGTTGGTAATGAGCAGTTCTTC. The V gene is TRBV2, the J gene TRBJ2-1; 10 nucleotides match TRBD2. The CDR3 runs to 17 residues. Germline values: CDR1 SNHLY, CDR2 FYNNEI. V dropped 4 bases and J dropped 7; count of bases not matched to a gene: 13.

This sequence joins TRBV18 and TRBJ1-3, with unresolved D. Germline V gene data show CDR1 as KGHSH and CDR2 as LQKENI. The CDR3 consists of 14 residues. V dropped 3 bases and J dropped 0 bases, with 6 bases sitting between them. The CDR3 DNA follows: TGTGCCAGCTCACCGTCGGGCTCTGGAAACACCATATATTTT. This gives the protein CASSPSGSGNTIYF.

The chain joins TRBV7-2 to TRBJ1-5; a possible D gene is TRBD1 (6 bases). V lost 5 bases, J lost 6 bases, and 11 bases lay in between. CDR1 is SGHTA, CDR2 FQGNSA, per germline. The CDR3 sequence is 13 residues long. CDR3 DNA sequence: TGTGCCAGCAGCCCGGGGGCCGGTCAGCCCCAGCATTTT. This gives the protein CASSPGAGQPQHF.

The rearrangement joins TRBV11-2 to TRBJ2-1; 9 bases fit TRBD2. With V trimmed by 0 bases and J by 11 bases, 2 bases remained unmatched. The CDR3 contains 13 residues. Germline-derived CDR1 and CDR2 are SGHAT and FQNNGV. CDR3 protein: CASSLETSGKQFF. CDR3 sequence (DNA): TGTGCCAGCAGCTTAGAGACTAGCGGTAAGCAGTTCTTC. Together with reference TRBV11-2 and TRBJ2-1, the CDR3 gives the full variable domain: EAGVAQSPRYKIIEKRQSVAFWCNPISGHATLYWYQQILGQGPKLLIQFQNNGVVDDSQLPKDRFSAERLKGVDSTLKIQPAKLEDSAVYLCASSLETSGKQFFGPGTRLTVL.

The sample holds a few counts of this clone. The V gene is TRBV27, the J gene TRBJ1-5; maybe TRBD1 (5 bases). Germline CDR1 and CDR2: MNHEY and SMNVEV (reference sequence). V gave up 7 bases and J gave up 1 base, with 17 bases separating them. This CDR3 comprises 16 residues. The CDR3 loop is CASKRDGRLSNQPQHF. CDR3 nucleotides: TGTGCCAGCAAACGGGACGGACGGTTAAGCAATCAGCCCCAGCATTTT.

The V call is TRBV28, the J call TRBJ2-2; no definite D call. This CDR3 is built from 12 residues. The V end was cut by 6 bases, the J end by 8 bases, with 10 bases between. Per germline, CDR1 MDHEN and CDR2 SYDVKM. The CDR3: CASSRPRGELFF. DNA of the CDR3: TGTGCCAGCAGCCGCCCCCGAGGGGAGCTGTTTTTT.

This clone came up a few times. The chain recombines TRBV2 with TRBJ2-7; D ambiguous. Germline values: CDR1 SNHLY, CDR2 FYNNEI. V lost 2 bases and J 3 bases, leaving 11 bases between the germline ends. The CDR3 runs 14 residues. The CDR3: CASSEFLSSYEQYF. The CDR3 region has the DNA TGTGCCAGCAGTGAATTTCTGAGTAGCTACGAGCAGTACTTC.

The V gene is TRBV7-2, the J gene TRBJ2-7, with D hard to call. The V end lost 5 bases, the J end lost 6 bases, and 17 bases lay between the germline ends. This CDR3 spans 14 amino acids. CDR1 is SGHTA, CDR2 FQGNSA, per germline. DNA of the CDR3: TGTGCCAGCAGCCCAATGGAGAGGAGAACCGAGCAGTACTTC. Its translation: CASSPMERRTEQYF.

This clone was recorded a few times. The rearrangement joins TRBV7-9 to TRBJ2-5, with 7 bases aligning to TRBD2. The J segment lost 4 bases and the V segment lost 5 bases, leaving 4 bases of the junction unmatched. The CDR3 has 13 residues. Germline CDR1 and CDR2: SEHNR and FQNEAQ (reference sequence). The CDR3 DNA reads TGTGCCAGCAGCCCGGGGGGATTAGAGACCCAGTACTTC. It specifies CASSPGGLETQYF.